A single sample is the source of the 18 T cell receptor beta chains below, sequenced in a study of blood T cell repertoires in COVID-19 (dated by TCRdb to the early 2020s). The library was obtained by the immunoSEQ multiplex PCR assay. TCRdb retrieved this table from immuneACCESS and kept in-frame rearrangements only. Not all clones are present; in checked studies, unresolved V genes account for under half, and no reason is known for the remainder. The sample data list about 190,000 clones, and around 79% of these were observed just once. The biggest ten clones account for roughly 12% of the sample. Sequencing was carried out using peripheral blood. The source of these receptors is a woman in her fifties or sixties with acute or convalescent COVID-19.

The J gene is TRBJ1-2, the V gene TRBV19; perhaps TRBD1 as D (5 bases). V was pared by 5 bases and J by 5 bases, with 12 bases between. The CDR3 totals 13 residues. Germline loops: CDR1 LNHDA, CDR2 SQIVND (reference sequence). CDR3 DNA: TGTGCCAGTAGTGTACGGCAGGGTTATGGCTACACCTTC. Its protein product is CASSVRQGYGYTF.

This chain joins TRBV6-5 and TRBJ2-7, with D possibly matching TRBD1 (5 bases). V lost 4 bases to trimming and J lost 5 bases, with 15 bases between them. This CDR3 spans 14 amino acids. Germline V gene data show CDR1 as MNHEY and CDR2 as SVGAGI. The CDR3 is CASSLDNGRDEQYF. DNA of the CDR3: TGTGCCAGCAGTTTAGACAATGGCAGGGACGAGCAGTACTTC.

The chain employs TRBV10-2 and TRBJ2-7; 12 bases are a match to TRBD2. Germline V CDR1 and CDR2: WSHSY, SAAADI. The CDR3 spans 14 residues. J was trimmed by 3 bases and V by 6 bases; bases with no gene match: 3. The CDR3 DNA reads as TGCGCCAGCAGGACTAGCGGGGGTTACTACGAGCAGTACTTC. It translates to CASRTSGGYYEQYF.

The chain's CDR3 is CASSLLLGLAGRGNEQFF. As DNA, the CDR3 is TGTGCCAGCAGCTTACTCCTCGGACTAGCGGGTCGCGGCAATGAGCAGTTCTTC. This chain uses TRBV7-9 with TRBJ2-1, with 11 bases identical to TRBD2. CDR1 and CDR2 (germline): SEHNR, FQNEAQ (reference sequence). The length of the CDR3 is 18 residues. Trimming removed 2 bases from V and 6 bases from J; junction bases left unmatched: 12.

CDR3 nucleotides: TGCGCCAGCAGCCAAGACGACAGGGTCTCACCCCTCCACTTT. It specifies CASSQDDRVSPLHF. V gene TRBV4-1 combines with J gene TRBJ1-6; 7 bases match TRBD1. The CDR3 contains 14 residues. Germline V gene sequence: CDR1 MGHRA, CDR2 YSYEKL. The trim removed 0 bases at V and 10 bases at J, leaving 3 bases unmatched.

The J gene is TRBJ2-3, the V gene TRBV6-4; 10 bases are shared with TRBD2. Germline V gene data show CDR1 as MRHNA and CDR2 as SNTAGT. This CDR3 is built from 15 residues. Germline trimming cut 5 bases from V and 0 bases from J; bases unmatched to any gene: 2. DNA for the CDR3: TGTGCCAGCAGTTCACTAGCGGGGAGCACAGATACGCAGTATTTT. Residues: CASSSLAGSTDTQYF.

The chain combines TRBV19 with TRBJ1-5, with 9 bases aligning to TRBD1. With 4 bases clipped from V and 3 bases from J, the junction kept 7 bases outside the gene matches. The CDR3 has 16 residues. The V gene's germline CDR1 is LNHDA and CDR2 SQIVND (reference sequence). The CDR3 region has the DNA TGTGCCAGTAGTACCCAGGACAGGGGCAACAATCAGCCCCAGCATTTT. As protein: CASSTQDRGNNQPQHF.

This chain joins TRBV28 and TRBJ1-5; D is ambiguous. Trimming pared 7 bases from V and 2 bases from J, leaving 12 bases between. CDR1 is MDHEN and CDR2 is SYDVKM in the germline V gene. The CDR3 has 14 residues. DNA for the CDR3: TGTGCCAGCACCGTTTCCGGGGGCAATCAGCCCCAGCATTTT. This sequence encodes CASTVSGGNQPQHF.

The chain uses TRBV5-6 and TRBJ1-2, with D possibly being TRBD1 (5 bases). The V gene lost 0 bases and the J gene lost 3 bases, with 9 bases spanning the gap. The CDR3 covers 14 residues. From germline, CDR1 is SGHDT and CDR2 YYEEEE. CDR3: CASSLELGDYGYTF. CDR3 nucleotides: TGTGCCAGCAGCTTGGAGCTAGGGGACTATGGCTACACCTTC.

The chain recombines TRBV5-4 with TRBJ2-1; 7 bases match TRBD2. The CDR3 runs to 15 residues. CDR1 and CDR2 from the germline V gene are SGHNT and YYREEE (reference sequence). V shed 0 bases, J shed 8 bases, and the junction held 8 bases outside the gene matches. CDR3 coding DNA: TGTGCCAGCAGCTTGGTTAGGACTAGTGGAGATGAGCAGTTCTTC. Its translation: CASSLVRTSGDEQFF.

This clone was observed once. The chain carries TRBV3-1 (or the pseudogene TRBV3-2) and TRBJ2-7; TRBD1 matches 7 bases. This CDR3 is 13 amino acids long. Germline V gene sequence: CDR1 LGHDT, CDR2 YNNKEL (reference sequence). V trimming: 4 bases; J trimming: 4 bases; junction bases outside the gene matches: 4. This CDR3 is CASSPRGRYEQYF. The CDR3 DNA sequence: TGTGCCAGCAGCCCCAGGGGGAGATACGAGCAGTACTTC.

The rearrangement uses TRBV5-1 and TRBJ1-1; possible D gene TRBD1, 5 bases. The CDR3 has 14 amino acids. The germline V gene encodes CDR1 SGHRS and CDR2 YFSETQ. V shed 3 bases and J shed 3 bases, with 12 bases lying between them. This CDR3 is CASSYLKGYTEAFF. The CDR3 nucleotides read TGCGCCAGCAGCTATTTAAAGGGGTACACTGAAGCTTTCTTT.

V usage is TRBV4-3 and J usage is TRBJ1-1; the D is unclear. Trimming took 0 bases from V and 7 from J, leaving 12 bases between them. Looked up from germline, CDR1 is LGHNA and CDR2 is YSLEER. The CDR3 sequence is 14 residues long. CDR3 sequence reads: CASSQDMMGSEAFF. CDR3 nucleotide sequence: TGCGCCAGCAGCCAAGATATGATGGGGAGTGAAGCTTTCTTT.

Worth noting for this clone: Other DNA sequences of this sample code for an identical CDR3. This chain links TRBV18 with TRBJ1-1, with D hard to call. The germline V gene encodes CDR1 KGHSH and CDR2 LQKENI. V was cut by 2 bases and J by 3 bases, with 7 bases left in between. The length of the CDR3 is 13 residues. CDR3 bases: TGTGCCAGCTCACCAGGGCCGGACACTGAAGCTTTCTTT. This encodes CASSPGPDTEAFF.

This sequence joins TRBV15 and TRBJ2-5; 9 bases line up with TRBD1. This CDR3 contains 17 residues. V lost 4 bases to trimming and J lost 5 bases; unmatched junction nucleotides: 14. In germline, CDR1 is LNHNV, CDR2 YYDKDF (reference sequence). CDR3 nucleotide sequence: TGTGCCACCAGCATAAACAGGGGGCGCGGTTCAGAGGAGACCCAGTACTTC. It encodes CATSINRGRGSEETQYF.

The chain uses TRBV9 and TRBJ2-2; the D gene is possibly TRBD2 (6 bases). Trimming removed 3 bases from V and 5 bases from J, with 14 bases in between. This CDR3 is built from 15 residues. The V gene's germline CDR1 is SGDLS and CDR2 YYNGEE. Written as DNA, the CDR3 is TGTGCCAGCAGCGCCGGAACTAGCTTAACCGGGGAGCTGTTTTTT. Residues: CASSAGTSLTGELFF. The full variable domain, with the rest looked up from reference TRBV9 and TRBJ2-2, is DSGVTQTPKHLITATGQRVTLRCSPRSGDLSVYWYQQSLDQGLQFLIQYYNGEERAKGNILERFSAQQFPDLHSELNLSSLELGDSALYFCASSAGTSLTGELFFGEGSRLTVL.

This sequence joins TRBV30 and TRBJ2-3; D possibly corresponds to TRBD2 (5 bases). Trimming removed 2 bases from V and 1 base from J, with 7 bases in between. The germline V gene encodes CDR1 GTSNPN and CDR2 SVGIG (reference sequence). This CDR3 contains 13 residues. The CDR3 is CAWSLRGTDTQYF. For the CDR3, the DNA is TGTGCCTGGAGTCTGCGGGGCACAGATACGCAGTATTTT.

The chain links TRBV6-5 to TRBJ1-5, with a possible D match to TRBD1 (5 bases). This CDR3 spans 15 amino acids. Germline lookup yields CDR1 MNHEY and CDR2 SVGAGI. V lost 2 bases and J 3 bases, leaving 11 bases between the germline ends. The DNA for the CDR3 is TGTGCCAGCAGTTACGGGAGGGGAGACAATCAGCCCCAGCATTTT. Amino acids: CASSYGRGDNQPQHF.